The T cell receptor (beta chain) under discussion was sequenced for a study of blood T cell repertoires in COVID-19. Study at large: Italy, Spain and the United States were the sources of the convalescent and acute COVID-19 samples.

The CDR3 is 11 residues long. Germline V gives CDR1 KGHSH, CDR2 LQKENI. The V end lost 5 bases, the J end lost 8 bases, and 9 bases lay between the germline ends. In the authors' methods: Counts of nucleated cells, estimated from reference gene primer amplification, were obtained. The data were produced by immunoSEQ multiplex PCR, yet TCRdb's version contains in-frame clones alone and is incomplete. That table furnishes V, J and clone size, whereas the DNA furnished D and trimming. This sample carries some 90,000 clones, 80% of them seen once, and the ten largest clones take 10%. This chain uses TRBV18 with TRBJ1-1; maybe TRBD1 (5 bases). Sequencing was done on a sample of peripheral blood. This clonotype was obtained from a woman in her 70s with acute or convalescent COVID-19. Written as DNA, the CDR3 is TGTGCCAGCTCAAGTGACAGAGAAGCTTTCTTT. It is translated as CASSSDREAFF.